The entry below gives a single TCR beta chain sequence along with its context. This record comes from a study of blood T cell repertoires in COVID-19. Overall study: There were acute and convalescent COVID-19 samples, and they came from the United States, Italy and Spain. Sample material is recorded as cDNA or gDNA derived from T cells, B-cell-depleted T cells, or PBMCs.

The protocol was immunoSEQ multiplex PCR, while the TCRdb copy is restricted to in-frame clones and leaves out a portion. The sample has tens of thousands of clones, about 83% seen once; the top ten hold over 5%. CDR1 MNHEY and CDR2 SMNVEV come from the germline V gene (reference sequence). Trimming removed 5 bases from V and 0 bases from J, with 8 bases in between. The CDR3 has 13 amino acids. The TCR was taken from a man aged 60-69 years with acute or convalescent COVID-19. The chain has TRBV27 and TRBJ2-7; D not resolved. Sequences were obtained from peripheral blood. The CDR3 DNA sequence: TGTGCCAGCAGTCTCCTCAGCTCCTACGAGCAGTACTTC. Encoded protein: CASSLLSSYEQYF.